The clone carrying this TCR beta chain was counted ten times or more. Orbital computed tomography, thyroid ultrasound, serum thyroxine and TRAb, and clinical symptoms together informed the diagnoses. Extraction of PBMCs used roughly 9.3 ml of fresh peripheral blood. This entry is derived from a study of T cells in Graves' hyperthyroidism and ophthalmopathy. TCR beta CDR3 regions were amplified from RNA. The HTBI primer set served for first-round RT-PCR of the TCR CDR3. Using its own MiXCR run on the multiplex PCR reads, TCRdb lists one record per CDR3 protein. The sample has about 400,000 distinct CDR3 sequences, less than 20% seen once. The sequenced sample consisted of blood. The source is a young woman with Graves' hyperthyroidism that later progressed to Graves' ophthalmopathy.

CDR3 sequence: CASSLGLSSYNEQFF. CDR3 in DNA: TGTGCCAGCAGCTTAGGACTAAGCTCCTACAATGAGCAGTTCTTC. J is TRBJ2-1 and V is TRBV7-2; the D gene is possibly TRBD2 (5 bases). This CDR3 has 15 amino acids. Germline V CDR1 and CDR2: SGHTA, FQGNSA. V gave up 1 base and J gave up 0 bases, with 7 bases separating them.